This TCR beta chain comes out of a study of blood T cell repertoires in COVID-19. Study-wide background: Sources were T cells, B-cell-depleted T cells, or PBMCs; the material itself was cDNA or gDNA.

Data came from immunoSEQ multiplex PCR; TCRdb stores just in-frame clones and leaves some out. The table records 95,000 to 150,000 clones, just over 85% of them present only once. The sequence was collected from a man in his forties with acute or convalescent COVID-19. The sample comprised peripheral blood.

CDR3 sequence: CASSLLSDRARFGEAFF. CDR3 nucleotides: TGTGCCAGCAGTCTACTATCGGACAGGGCAAGGTTTGGTGAAGCTTTCTTT. The V call is TRBV3-1 (or the pseudogene TRBV3-2), the J call TRBJ1-1; 8 nucleotides line up with TRBD1. Trimming at V came to 6 bases and at J to 7 bases, leaving 19 bases not matched to a gene. This CDR3 contains 17 residues. Germline CDR1 and CDR2: LGHDT and YNNKEL (reference sequence).